Presented here are 13 T cell receptor beta chains from one specimen sequenced in a study of blood T cell repertoires in COVID-19 (dated by TCRdb to 2018 to 2021). The protocol used for the library was the immunoSEQ multiplex PCR assay. TCRdb holds this immuneACCESS table with in-frame rearrangements only. Some clones are missing; in checked studies, unresolved V genes explain under half, and the rest has no known cause. The sample table lists about 130,000 clones, about 80% of them with a count of one. The ten most abundant clones make up 3.5% to 4% of the sample. The specimen was peripheral blood. The receptor source for this set is a woman aged 50 to 65 with acute or convalescent COVID-19.

The chain joins TRBV7-3 to TRBJ2-1; TRBD2 matches 8 bases. Germline V gene data show CDR1 as SGHTA and CDR2 as FQGTGA. The CDR3 spans 15 residues. Trimming cost V 5 bases and J 4 bases; bases outside gene matches: 7. The CDR3 nucleotides are TGTGCCAGCAGCCCCCAGCGGGAGAATTACAATGAGCAGTTCTTC. It encodes CASSPQRENYNEQFF.

This clone showed up just a few times. The chain combines TRBV5-1 with TRBJ1-1, with TRBD1 as a possible D gene (6 bases). Germline-derived CDR1 and CDR2 are SGHRS and YFSETQ. This CDR3 spans 15 amino acids. V shed 4 bases and J shed 1 base, with 14 bases lying between them. The CDR3 reads CASSVRTDRNTEAFF. Written as DNA, the CDR3 is TGCGCCAGCAGCGTAAGAACGGACAGGAACACTGAAGCTTTCTTT.

The chain combines TRBV5-5 with TRBJ2-3; tentative D call: TRBD2 (5 bases). CDR1 and CDR2 from the germline V gene are SGHKS and YYEKEE (reference sequence). Trimming removed 3 bases from V and 0 bases from J, with 14 bases in between. The length of the CDR3 is 16 residues. The CDR3: CASSSSADYSTDTQYF. CDR3 sequence (DNA): TGTGCCAGCAGCTCCTCGGCCGACTATAGCACAGATACGCAGTATTTT.

This rearrangement joins TRBV11-1 to TRBJ2-2; D is possibly TRBD1 (5 bases). The germline V gene encodes CDR1 SGHAT and CDR2 FQDESV (reference sequence). V gave up 5 bases and J gave up 1 base, with 11 bases separating them. This CDR3 spans 15 amino acids. The CDR3 sequence is CASSRQNLNTGELFF. The CDR3 DNA is TGTGCCAGCAGCCGACAGAACTTGAACACCGGGGAGCTGTTTTTT.

This chain uses TRBV5-1 with TRBJ1-1; TRBD1 is a possible D gene (6 bases). The V gene lost 0 bases and the J gene lost 3 bases, with 12 bases spanning the gap. The CDR3 runs to 15 residues. Germline-derived CDR1 and CDR2 are SGHRS and YFSETQ. The CDR3 here is CASSLAEGGHTEAFF. The DNA of the CDR3 is TGCGCCAGCAGCTTGGCTGAGGGGGGGCACACTGAAGCTTTCTTT.

This clone was counted once. The chain has TRBV5-1 and TRBJ2-7; 7 nucleotides agree with TRBD2. V lost 0 bases and J lost 1; bases outside the gene matches: 7. The germline V gene encodes CDR1 SGHRS and CDR2 YFSETQ. This CDR3 comprises 16 residues. CDR3 amino acids: CASSLGLSGSSYEQYF. The CDR3 DNA reads TGCGCCAGCAGCTTGGGTCTTAGCGGGTCTTCCTACGAGCAGTACTTC.

The chain recombines TRBV10-1 with TRBJ2-5; D may be TRBD1 (6 bases). The CDR3 is made up of 14 amino acids. Germline V CDR1 and CDR2: WNHNN, SYGVQD (reference sequence). V dropped 0 bases and J dropped 5 bases, with 10 bases sitting between them. In DNA, the CDR3 is TGCGCCAGCAGTGAGTCGAGGGGGAGCGAGACCCAGTACTTC. It translates to CASSESRGSETQYF.

The V and J genes are TRBV29-1 and TRBJ2-7; tentatively, D is TRBD2 (6 bases). The CDR3 contains 13 residues. The V end lost 4 bases, the J end lost 3 bases, and 13 bases lay between the germline ends. Germline CDR1 and CDR2: SQVTM and ANQGSEA. The CDR3 sequence is CSVGASGVYEQYF. DNA of the CDR3: TGCAGCGTTGGGGCCTCGGGGGTCTACGAGCAGTACTTC.

With respect to this clone: One end of the junction does not line up with germline, which may come from a read error. This chain connects TRBV6-1 to TRBJ1-3; 7 nucleotides line up with TRBD1. CDR3 length: 17 amino acids. The germline V gene has CDR1 MNHNS and CDR2 SASEGT. In DNA form, the CDR3 reads TGTGCCAGCAGCGAAGCTGCGACAGGGAGCTCTGGAAACACCATATATTTT. Encoded protein: CASSEAATGSSGNTIYF.

This clone was seen more than once but under ten times. The genes are TRBV2 and TRBJ1-1; tentatively, D is TRBD1 (6 bases). Germline V gene lookup returns CDR1 SNHLY and CDR2 FYNNEI. The length of the CDR3 is 12 residues. V was trimmed by 8 bases and J by 11 bases, leaving 18 bases between them. In DNA form, the CDR3 reads TGTGCCAGCGTCAGGGGATTCGAGATCGCTTTCTTT. It yields the protein CASVRGFEIAFF. Using reference TRBV2 and TRBJ1-1 for the parts outside the CDR3, the full variable domain is EPEVTQTPSHQVTQMGQEVILRCVPISNHLYFYWYRQILGQKVEFLVSFYNNEISEKSEIFDDQFSVERPDGSNFTLKIRSTKLEDSAMYFCASVRGFEIAFFGQGTRLTVV.

The V call is TRBV9, the J call TRBJ1-5, with 7 bases matching TRBD1. The germline V gene has CDR1 SGDLS and CDR2 YYNGEE. The V segment lost 4 bases and the J segment 1 base; nucleotides outside the gene matches: 5. The CDR3 has 15 amino acids. The CDR3 sequence is CASSRDSRSNQPQHF. CDR3 bases: TGTGCCAGCAGCCGGGACAGCAGAAGCAATCAGCCCCAGCATTTT.

The rearrangement joins TRBV10-3 to TRBJ2-1; TRBD1 is a possible D gene (5 bases). Trimming stripped 4 bases from V and 5 bases from J, with 12 bases between. CDR1 and CDR2 from the germline V gene are ENHRY and SYGVKD. CDR3 size: 14 residues. The CDR3 protein is CAISVETANNEQFF. CDR3 nucleotide sequence: TGTGCCATCAGTGTGGAGACAGCAAACAATGAGCAGTTCTTC.

The J gene is TRBJ1-2, the V gene TRBV2, with D perhaps TRBD1 (5 bases). The CDR3 length is 13 residues. Germline CDR1 and CDR2: SNHLY and FYNNEI. V was pared by 4 bases and J by 4 bases, with 10 bases between. This chain's CDR3 is CASSVGQSYGYTF. The CDR3 DNA sequence: TGTGCCAGCAGTGTGGGGCAGAGCTATGGCTACACCTTC.